Below, 32 T cell receptor beta chains from the same sample are listed, as sequenced in a study of T cell repertoires in cytomegalovirus infection. Via MiXCR, TCRdb re-called the reads, giving one row per CDR3 protein. Of some 280,000 distinct CDR3 sequences in the sample, roughly an eighth were seen once. The sample was PBMCs. The receptors derive from a human donor in good health (CMV status not recorded). Some clones in this sample may be carry-over from other donors' samples.

At least ten counts were recorded for this clonotype. This rearrangement joins TRBV28 to TRBJ2-3; no reliable D call. The CDR3 runs 15 residues. Germline V gives CDR1 MDHEN, CDR2 SYDVKM. Trimming left V 8 bases short and J 1 base short, with 16 bases between. The CDR3 nucleotides read TGTGCCAGCGTCAAAGATTCCCTCCGCACAGATACGCAGTATTTT. It encodes CASVKDSLRTDTQYF. The full variable domain, rest sourced from reference TRBV28 and TRBJ2-3, is DVKVTQSSRYLVKRTGEKVFLECVQDMDHENMFWYRQDPGLGLRLIYFSYDVKMKEKGDIPEGYSVSREKKERFSLILESASTNQTSMYLCASVKDSLRTDTQYFGPGTRLTVL.

Ten or more counts support this clonotype. The chain has TRBV20-1 and TRBJ2-1; TRBD2 aligns across 10 bases. CDR3 length: 13 amino acids. In germline, CDR1 is DFQATT, CDR2 SNEGSKA (reference sequence). V gave up 5 bases and J gave up 7 bases; unmatched junction bases: 5. In DNA, the CDR3 is TGCAGTGCTGCACTAGCGGGACTTAATGAGCAGTTCTTC. Its translation is CSAALAGLNEQFF.

In its sample, this clonotype was seen many times. The chain has TRBV7-2 and TRBJ2-7, with D maybe TRBD2 (5 bases). CDR3 size: 15 residues. CDR1 is SGHTA, CDR2 FQGNSA, per germline. The ends were cut back, 4 bases at V and 0 bases at J, with 13 bases in the middle. CDR3 coding DNA: TGTGCCAGCAGCTCCTCACGGGGAAGCTCCTACGAGCAGTACTTC. Protein sequence: CASSSSRGSSYEQYF.

There are a few counts of this clonotype. The chain links TRBV4-3 to TRBJ2-7, with a possible D match to TRBD2 (6 bases). This CDR3 spans 14 amino acids. V lost 0 bases and J 5 bases, leaving 11 bases between the germline ends. The V gene's germline CDR1 is LGHNA and CDR2 YSLEER. This chain's CDR3 is CASSQDGSGDEQYF. Here the CDR3 DNA reads TGCGCCAGCAGCCAAGACGGTTCGGGAGACGAGCAGTACTTC.

Concerning this clonotype: With a much larger clone just one base away, this may be a read error. V gene TRBV7-9 combines with J gene TRBJ1-4, with TRBD1 matching over 7 bases. The CDR3 runs to 15 residues. CDR1 and CDR2 (germline): SEHNR, FQNEAQ (reference sequence). CDR3: CASSIRGTVREILFF. CDR3 coding DNA: TGTGCCAGCAGTATCAGGGGGACCGTTCGGGAAATACTGTTTTTT.

This clonotype was observed many times. The chain has TRBV7-2 and TRBJ1-5; 10 bases map to TRBD1. V lost 5 bases and J lost 4; bases outside the gene matches: 5. The CDR3 runs 15 residues. Germline loops: CDR1 SGHTA, CDR2 FQGNSA. This CDR3 reads CASSAGTGANQPQHF. CDR3 coding DNA: TGTGCCAGCAGCGCCGGGACAGGGGCTAATCAGCCCCAGCATTTT.

Of note for this clonotype: With a much larger clone just one base away, this may be a read error. The chain couples TRBV7-2 to TRBJ2-5, with D perhaps matching TRBD1 or TRBD2 (5 bases each). This CDR3 contains 13 residues. Germline values: CDR1 SGHTA, CDR2 FQGNSA. The DNA for the CDR3 is TGTGCCAGCAGCTTAGGCCCCAGGGAGACCCAGTGCTTC. Translating it yields CASSLGPRETQCF.

This clonotype was observed a handful of times. J is TRBJ2-7 and V is TRBV28; 10 nucleotides match TRBD2. J was trimmed by 7 bases and V by 4 bases; bases with no gene match: 7. The CDR3 is 14 residues long. Germline V gene data show CDR1 as MDHEN and CDR2 as SYDVKM. CDR3 protein: CASSSGLAFEEQYF. CDR3 sequence (DNA): TGTGCCAGCAGTTCGGGACTAGCGTTCGAGGAGCAGTACTTC.

The chain joins TRBV5-1 to TRBJ1-1; D remains ambiguous. With 4 bases removed from V and 2 bases from J, the gap between germline ends came to 15 bases. Germline V gene data show CDR1 as SGHRS and CDR2 as YFSETQ. The CDR3 totals 15 residues. This CDR3 reads CASSPLREVNTEAFF. The CDR3 coding sequence is TGCGCCAGCAGCCCACTACGGGAGGTTAACACTGAAGCTTTCTTT. Full variable domain (missing parts from reference TRBV5-1 and TRBJ1-1): KAGVTQTPRYLIKTRGQQVTLSCSPISGHRSVSWYQQTPGQGLQFLFEYFSETQRNKGNFPGRFSGRQFSNSRSEMNVSTLELGDSALYLCASSPLREVNTEAFFGQGTRLTVV.

The sample holds a few counts of this clonotype. The J gene is TRBJ2-3, the V gene TRBV10-3, with 8 bases fitting TRBD2. After removal of 11 bases from V and 6 bases from J, the junction contained 10 bases not matched to a gene. The CDR3 sequence is 13 residues long. The germline V gene encodes CDR1 ENHRY and CDR2 SYGVKD. The CDR3 reads CAASTSGTDTQYF. The CDR3 DNA reads as TGTGCCGCCTCTACTAGCGGAACGGATACGCAGTATTTT.

In its sample, this clonotype was seen a few times. V is TRBV12-3 or TRBV12-4 and J is TRBJ2-2, with 8 bases aligning to TRBD1. This CDR3 spans 16 amino acids. The V gene end was trimmed by 4 bases and the J gene end by 0 bases; junction bases not matched to a gene: 4. CDR3 DNA: TGTGCCAGCAGTTGGACAGGGCCCCCGAACACCGGGGAGCTGTTTTTT. Translation: CASSWTGPPNTGELFF.

This clonotype was seen ten or more times. The CDR3 DNA sequence: TGTGCCAGCAGCTTCTGGAGGGCGGGGGGAGAGACCCAGTACTTC. Its translation: CASSFWRAGGETQYF. This chain links TRBV7-2 with TRBJ2-5; 8 nucleotides agree with TRBD2. CDR1 is SGHTA, CDR2 FQGNSA, per germline. This CDR3 has 15 amino acids. V gave up 3 bases and J gave up 4 bases; unmatched junction bases: 7. Drawing the rest from reference TRBV7-2 and TRBJ2-5, the complete variable domain is GAGVSQSPSNKVTEKGKDVELRCDPISGHTALYWYRQSLGQGLEFLIYFQGNSAPDKSGLPSDRFSAERTGGSVSTLTIQRTQQEDSAVYLCASSFWRAGGETQYFGPGTRLLVL.

About this clonotype: A read error may explain this, as a much larger clone is one base away. The chain joins TRBV2 to TRBJ2-3; D gene ambiguous. The CDR3 loop spans 14 amino acids. CDR1 is SNHLY, CDR2 FYNNEI, per germline. The V and J ends lost 6 bases and 1 base respectively, with 11 bases between them. The CDR3 region is CASRPTGRTDTQYF. The CDR3 DNA reads TGTGCCAGCAGACCCACCGGGCGCACAGATACGCAGTATTTT.

In its sample, this clonotype was seen many times. This sequence joins TRBV7-6 and TRBJ2-3; 14 bases map to TRBD2. V lost 5 bases to trimming and J lost 6 bases; unmatched junction nucleotides: 7. CDR3 length: 16 residues. Germline CDR1 and CDR2: SGHVS and FNYEAQ. CDR3 sequence reads: CASSLGTSGSYDTQYF. CDR3 in DNA: TGTGCCAGCAGCCTCGGGACTAGCGGGAGTTACGATACGCAGTATTTT. Full variable domain (rest looked up from reference TRBV7-6 and TRBJ2-3): GAGVSQSPRYKVTKRGQDVALRCDPISGHVSLYWYRQALGQGPEFLTYFNYEAQQDKSGLPNDRFSAERPEGSISTLTIQRTEQRDSAMYRCASSLGTSGSYDTQYFGPGTRLTVL.

This clonotype was observed at least ten times. The V call is TRBV20-1, the J call TRBJ1-5; the D gene is possibly TRBD1 (6 bases). The CDR3 length is 16 residues. V lost 5 bases, J lost 3 bases, and 20 bases lay in between. Germline V gene lookup returns CDR1 DFQATT and CDR2 SNEGSKA (reference sequence). The CDR3 reads CSAGGGQGLDNQPQHF. CDR3 coding DNA: TGCAGTGCTGGAGGGGGGCAGGGGTTGGACAATCAGCCCCAGCATTTT.

This clonotype was seen at least ten times. The chain employs TRBV7-2 and TRBJ2-5, with D possibly matching TRBD2 (5 bases). The CDR3 is made up of 13 amino acids. With 1 base removed from V and 4 bases from J, the gap between germline ends came to 7 bases. Germline V gene lookup returns CDR1 SGHTA and CDR2 FQGNSA. CDR3 in DNA: TGTGCCAGCAGCTTAGGGGCGGGAGAGACCCAGTACTTC. Translation gives CASSLGAGETQYF.

This clonotype has ten or more counts. The genes are TRBV15 and TRBJ2-1; D is uncertain. The germline V and J ends were trimmed by 5 bases and 3 bases, with 14 bases remaining between them. The CDR3 sequence is 15 residues long. Germline V lookup: CDR1 LNHNV, CDR2 YYDKDF (reference sequence). CDR3 sequence: CATSLVRVGYNEQFF. CDR3 in DNA: TGTGCCACCAGCCTTGTTCGGGTAGGCTACAATGAGCAGTTCTTC.

This clonotype was detected only a few times. The V call is TRBV19, the J call TRBJ1-3, with D possibly being TRBD1 (6 bases). The germline CDR1 and CDR2 sequences are LNHDA and SQIVND (reference sequence). This CDR3 region has 16 residues. V was trimmed by 3 bases and J by 1 base, leaving 13 bases between them. The CDR3, as DNA: TGTGCCAGTAGTATTTTGGACAGACTATCTGGAAACACCATATATTTT. Encoded protein: CASSILDRLSGNTIYF.

This clonotype was seen repeatedly, ten times or more. The chain recombines TRBV7-2 with TRBJ1-5, with TRBD1 matching 7 bases. The CDR3 sequence is 15 residues long. The V gene end was trimmed by 5 bases and the J gene end by 4 bases; junction bases not matched to a gene: 8. Germline lookup yields CDR1 SGHTA and CDR2 FQGNSA. CDR3 loop: CASSAQGMGNQPQHF. Written as DNA, the CDR3 is TGTGCCAGCAGCGCACAGGGGATGGGTAATCAGCCCCAGCATTTT.

The V and J genes are TRBV7-9 and TRBJ2-7; the match to TRBD2 covers 8 bases. The CDR3 runs 15 residues. Germline V gene data show CDR1 as SEHNR and CDR2 as FQNEAQ (reference sequence). The ends lost 5 bases at V and 0 bases at J; junction bases unmatched: 6. DNA for the CDR3: TGTGCCAGCAGCCCCATGAGCGGGGGCTCCTACGAGCAGTACTTC. Residues: CASSPMSGGSYEQYF.

A few counts support this clonotype. The CDR3 region is CASSLNRPGELFF. The CDR3 nucleotides read TGTGCCAGCAGTTTAAATCGCCCCGGGGAGCTGTTTTTT. The chain recombines TRBV12-3 or TRBV12-4 with TRBJ2-2; no clear D gene. The germline V and J ends were trimmed by 2 bases and 6 bases, with 7 bases remaining between them. This CDR3 is built from 13 residues.

This chain joins TRBV10-2 and TRBJ2-1; the D gene is possibly TRBD2 (5 bases). Trimming took off 3 bases at V and 0 bases at J, with 9 bases between the two ends. The CDR3 consists of 15 residues. Germline V CDR1 and CDR2: WSHSY, SAAADI. CDR3 protein: CASSEGAVSYNEQFF. CDR3 in DNA: TGCGCCAGCAGTGAAGGAGCGGTCTCCTACAATGAGCAGTTCTTC.

This clonotype has a count of ten or more. This sequence joins TRBV3-1 and TRBJ1-6; D not certain. Germline V CDR1 and CDR2: LGHDT, YNNKEL (reference sequence). The CDR3 totals 14 residues. V was pared by 4 bases and J by 6 bases, with 10 bases between. CDR3 amino acids: CASSRRQANSPLHF. Here the CDR3 DNA reads TGTGCCAGCAGCCGGAGGCAGGCTAATTCACCCCTCCACTTT.

The chain employs TRBV20-1 and TRBJ2-7; D gene unclear. This CDR3 is 11 amino acids long. The V gene's germline CDR1 is DFQATT and CDR2 SNEGSKA (reference sequence). V dropped 2 bases and J dropped 6 bases, with 8 bases sitting between them. CDR3 bases: TGCAGTGCTAGATCCCGGCCCGAGCAGTACTTC. It encodes CSARSRPEQYF.

The chain is built from TRBV12-3 or TRBV12-4 and TRBJ2-7; tentatively, D is TRBD1 or TRBD2 (5 bases each). The CDR3 contains 13 residues. The V end lost 1 base, the J end lost 2 bases, and 6 bases lay between the germline ends. The CDR3 sequence is CASSLVGAYEQYF. In DNA, the CDR3 is TGTGCCAGCAGTTTAGTGGGGGCCTACGAGCAGTACTTC.

This clonotype was seen a handful of times. The chain uses TRBV6-6 and TRBJ2-3, with D perhaps TRBD1 or TRBD2 (5 bases each). The CDR3 is 13 residues long. V lost 4 bases and J 5 bases, leaving 10 bases between the germline ends. CDR1 MNHNY and CDR2 SVGAGI come from the germline V gene (reference sequence). The CDR3 spells CASSSGTLDTQYF. CDR3 sequence (DNA): TGTGCCAGCAGTTCCGGGACCTTAGATACGCAGTATTTT.

This clonotype showed up many times. CDR3 in amino acids: CAISEPGRGGDYEQYF. The CDR3 coding sequence is TGTGCCATCAGTGAACCTGGTCGGGGGGGCGACTACGAGCAGTACTTC. This rearrangement joins TRBV10-3 to TRBJ2-7, with TRBD2 matching over 8 bases. The CDR3 extends over 16 amino acids. Looked up from germline, CDR1 is ENHRY and CDR2 is SYGVKD. The J segment lost 3 bases and the V segment lost 3 bases, leaving 10 bases of the junction unmatched.

About this clonotype: A junction end diverges from the germline sequence, so it may reflect a read error. V gene TRBV6-6 combines with J gene TRBJ2-7; 8 bases are a match to TRBD1. Germline V gene data show CDR1 as MNHNY and CDR2 as SVGAGI (reference sequence). The CDR3 sequence is 15 residues long. The CDR3 sequence: CASSYWTGIAYGQYF. The CDR3 nucleotides read TGTGCCAGCAGTTACTGGACAGGGATCGCCTACGGGCAGTACTTC.

Here the CDR3 DNA reads TGTGCCAGCAGCCAAGAACAGGGGGCTAACTATGGCTACACCTTC. Protein product: CASSQEQGANYGYTF. The genes are TRBV14 and TRBJ1-2; 8 nucleotides line up with TRBD1. Germline V gene data show CDR1 as SGHDN and CDR2 as FVKESK. This CDR3 has 15 residues. Trimming cost V 0 bases and J 0 bases; bases outside gene matches: 0.

This clonotype came up a few times. This rearrangement joins TRBV7-9 to TRBJ1-2; possible D gene TRBD1, 6 bases. CDR1 SEHNR and CDR2 FQNEAQ come from the germline V gene (reference sequence). The CDR3 sequence is 13 residues long. Trimming cost V 4 bases and J 6 bases, with 12 bases left between them. Here the CDR3 reads CASSSTGLNGYTF. CDR3 sequence (DNA): TGTGCCAGCAGCTCAACAGGGCTAAATGGCTACACCTTC. Full variable domain (outside the CDR3, taken from reference TRBV7-9 and TRBJ1-2): DTGVSQNPRHKITKRGQNVTFRCDPISEHNRLYWYRQTLGQGPEFLTYFQNEAQLEKSRLLSDRFSAERPKGSFSTLEIQRTEQGDSAMYLCASSSTGLNGYTFGSGTRLTVV.

This clonotype has ten or more counts. CDR3: CASSLVTGLTEAFF. In nucleotides, the CDR3 is TGTGCCAGCAGTTTAGTAACAGGGTTGACTGAAGCTTTCTTT. This chain connects TRBV27 to TRBJ1-1; TRBD1 is a possible D gene (6 bases). The length of the CDR3 is 14 residues. The V end lost 2 bases, the J end lost 5 bases, and 12 bases lay between the germline ends. Germline CDR1 MNHEY, CDR2 SMNVEV (reference sequence).

In this sample, this clonotype turned up many times. The rearrangement links TRBV20-1 to TRBJ1-2, with 10 bases identical to TRBD1. The CDR3 is 13 amino acids. Germline-derived CDR1 and CDR2 are DFQATT and SNEGSKA (reference sequence). Trimming removed 5 bases from V and 6 bases from J; junction bases left unmatched: 6. CDR3 residues: CSAGKGTGDGYTF. As DNA, the CDR3 is TGCAGTGCTGGCAAGGGGACAGGGGATGGCTACACCTTC.